These 10 T cell receptor beta chains share one sample of origin, sequenced in a study of neurological immune-mediated disorders (dated 2019 in TCRdb). Library preparation used 5' RACE. The data were produced on an Illumina HiSeq 2500. Using fastp trimming at Q25 and MiXCR clonotype assembly, TCRdb reanalyzed the public sequencing data and kept in-frame beta chains. Each CDR3 protein gets just one entry, which takes the most common genes and DNA from the rows behind it. The sample has around 51,000 distinct CDR3 sequences on record, roughly 13% of them singletons. The top ten clones comprise 7.5% to 9.5% of the sample. The sample's time point, from its label and the paper: longitudinal time-point 3. The specimen was PBMCs. The receptors originated from a male donor with HTLV-1-associated myelopathy (HAM/TSP).

This chain joins TRBV11-2 and TRBJ1-1; D may be TRBD1 (5 bases). The CDR3 contains 12 residues. The V gene's germline CDR1 is SGHAT and CDR2 FQNNGV. The V gene lost 3 bases and the J gene lost 11 bases, with 13 bases spanning the gap. The CDR3 nucleotides read TGTGCCAGCAGCTTCAGGGACGGTGGGGCTTTCTTT. This codes for CASSFRDGGAFF.

There are many counts of this clonotype. The chain recombines TRBV12-3 or TRBV12-4 with TRBJ1-2; 8 nucleotides match TRBD1. This CDR3 comprises 14 residues. V was pared by 7 bases and J by 0 bases, with 4 bases of the junction left unmatched. The CDR3 DNA is TGTGCCAGCAACCGGGACAGGACTAACTATGGCTACACCTTC. As protein: CASNRDRTNYGYTF.

At least ten counts were recorded for this clonotype. The junction and the germline gene differ at one end; a read error may be behind it. This chain connects TRBV7-7 to TRBJ2-1, with 10 nucleotides matching TRBD1. Germline CDR1 SSHAT, CDR2 FNYEAQ (reference sequence). There are 16 residues in the CDR3. The CDR3 sequence: CASSLAPGQGNNEQFF. As DNA, the CDR3 is TGTGCTAGCAGCTTAGCGCCGGGACAGGGGAACAATGAGCAGTTCTTC. Full variable domain (outside the CDR3, taken from reference TRBV7-7 and TRBJ2-1): GAGVSQSPRYKVTKRGQDVTLRCDPISSHATLYWYQQALGQGPEFLTYFNYEAQPDKSGLPSDRFSAERPEGSISTLTIQRTEQRDSAMYRCASSLAPGQGNNEQFFGPGTRLTVL.

This clonotype came up many times. This rearrangement joins TRBV20-1 to TRBJ1-2; 7 bases align to TRBD1. Per germline, CDR1 DFQATT and CDR2 SNEGSKA (reference sequence). V gave up 6 bases and J gave up 1 base; unmatched junction bases: 5. The CDR3 covers 13 residues. The CDR3 DNA reads TGCAGTGCGCCGGGACAGCTTAACTATGGCTACACCTTC. It translates to CSAPGQLNYGYTF.

This clonotype was seen ten or more times. The chain joins TRBV20-1 to TRBJ1-1; possible D gene TRBD1, 6 bases. This CDR3 has 13 amino acids. Looked up from germline, CDR1 is DFQATT and CDR2 is SNEGSKA (reference sequence). Trimming left V 6 bases short and J 3 bases short, with 14 bases between. The CDR3 sequence is CSAQDRRYTEAFF. The CDR3 region has the DNA TGCAGTGCCCAAGACAGGCGATACACTGAAGCTTTCTTT.

This clonotype was counted many times. V is TRBV20-1 and J is TRBJ1-1; possible D gene TRBD1, 6 bases. The CDR3 contains 18 residues. Germline-derived CDR1 and CDR2 are DFQATT and SNEGSKA (reference sequence). The V and J ends lost 0 bases and 3 bases respectively, with 23 bases between them. CDR3 sequence reads: CSARDPQGTGGGYTEAFF. The CDR3, as DNA: TGCAGTGCTAGAGATCCACAGGGCACCGGGGGTGGGTACACTGAAGCTTTCTTT.

The J gene is TRBJ2-7, the V gene TRBV6-4, with D possibly TRBD1 on 6 matching bases. V was cut by 5 bases and J by 2 bases, with 10 bases left in between. Germline CDR1 and CDR2: MRHNA and SNTAGT. This CDR3 is 13 amino acids long. CDR3 region: CASSRQEAYEQYF. The CDR3 coding sequence is TGTGCCAGCAGTCGACAGGAGGCCTACGAGCAGTACTTC.

This clonotype was detected ten times or more. The V call is TRBV29-1, the J call TRBJ1-1, with 10 nucleotides matching TRBD1. Losses at the gene ends were 7 bases for V and 1 base for J; bases not matched to a gene: 21. CDR3 length: 19 amino acids. The germline V gene has CDR1 SQVTM and CDR2 ANQGSEA. The CDR3 region is CSGLRDRGPFDEKNTEAFF. CDR3 sequence (DNA): TGCAGCGGCCTCCGGGACAGGGGCCCCTTTGACGAGAAGAACACTGAAGCTTTCTTT.

The table lists this clonotype with a few counts. The final CDR3 position lacks the conserved phenylalanine or tryptophan, pointing to a likely read error. Because the CDR3's place on the DNA is in doubt, the DNA is left out and the CDR3 is given as listed by TCRdb. The chain employs TRBV28 and TRBJ1-1. The germline V gene has CDR1 MDHEN and CDR2 SYDVKM. The CDR3 spans 14 residues, counting both ends. The CDR3 region is CASKSPGVGTEAIL.

CDR3 region: CASSFAGSTEAFF. CDR3 DNA: TGCGCCAGCAGCTTCGCAGGGAGCACTGAAGCTTTCTTT. The chain combines TRBV5-1 with TRBJ1-1; possibly TRBD1 for D (5 bases). The germline gives CDR1 SGHRS, CDR2 YFSETQ. The germline V and J ends were trimmed by 2 bases and 4 bases, with 9 bases remaining between them. The CDR3 loop spans 13 amino acids.